Listed here are 10 T cell receptor beta chains from one sample, sequenced in a study of cytomegalovirus exposure and HLA in healthy donors. Researchers ran the PCR with 60 Vbeta and 13 Jbeta primers. Method: immunoSEQ multiplex PCR; TCRdb's copy keeps in-frame clones and lacks some. This sample has 100,000 to 150,000 clones, with roughly 80% found just once. The sample was PBMCs. Receptors originate from a man younger than 45 in good health and CMV-seropositive.

The chain employs TRBV6-5 and TRBJ1-5; TRBD1 matches at 10 bases. V dropped 6 bases and J dropped 11; count of bases not matched to a gene: 10. The CDR3 consists of 14 residues. Germline V gives CDR1 MNHEY, CDR2 SVGAGI. CDR3 in DNA: TGTGCCAGCAGGGGACAGGGGAGCCGCAGGGCCCAGCATTTT. Translated: CASRGQGSRRAQHF.

The chain employs TRBV5-1 and TRBJ2-7; 8 nucleotides match TRBD2. The germline CDR1 and CDR2 sequences are SGHRS and YFSETQ. The trim removed 0 bases at V and 3 bases at J, leaving 5 bases unmatched. The CDR3 sequence is 15 residues long. This CDR3 reads CASSLGRGGLYEQYF. DNA for the CDR3: TGCGCCAGCAGCTTGGGACGGGGGGGCCTCTACGAGCAGTACTTC.

The CDR3 DNA follows: TGTGCCAGCAGCCGATGGGGACACAATTCACCCCTCCACTTT. It is translated as CASSRWGHNSPLHF. The genes are TRBV27 and TRBJ1-6; D is perhaps TRBD1 (6 bases). The CDR3 is 14 residues long. V was cut by 6 bases and J by 7 bases, with 13 bases left in between. Germline assignment: CDR1 MNHEY and CDR2 SMNVEV (reference sequence).

The rearrangement joins TRBV11-3 to TRBJ2-3, with a possible D match to TRBD2 (6 bases). Germline V gene lookup returns CDR1 SGHNT and CDR2 YENEEA. CDR3 length equals 16 residues. Trimming shortened V by 5 bases and J by 0 bases, and 15 bases separated the two germline ends. The CDR3 here is CASSPGLTLSTDTQYF. Written as DNA, the CDR3 is TGTGCCAGCAGCCCGGGACTCACCCTTAGCACAGATACGCAGTATTTT.

This chain joins TRBV6-5 and TRBJ2-5, with D possibly being TRBD2 (6 bases). Trimming left V 3 bases short and J 2 bases short, with 13 bases between. Germline-derived CDR1 and CDR2 are MNHEY and SVGAGI. CDR3 length: 15 residues. CDR3 protein: CASSYTGEVQETQYF. The CDR3 coding sequence is TGTGCCAGCAGTTATACCGGGGAGGTACAAGAGACCCAGTACTTC.

The chain employs TRBV27 and TRBJ2-1; 12 nucleotides align to TRBD2. This CDR3 comprises 16 residues. Germline V gives CDR1 MNHEY, CDR2 SMNVEV (reference sequence). V lost 4 bases, J lost 8 bases, and 9 bases stayed unmatched. The CDR3 sequence: CASSYLLAGGGDEQFF. The CDR3 coding sequence is TGTGCCAGCAGTTACCTACTAGCGGGGGGAGGCGATGAGCAGTTCTTC.

V usage is TRBV14 and J usage is TRBJ2-7; D gene uncertain. Trimming pared 1 base from V and 7 bases from J, leaving 14 bases between. The CDR3 contains 14 residues. Germline CDR1 and CDR2: SGHDN and FVKESK. This CDR3 reads CASSQVPAFGEQYF. The CDR3 nucleotides are TGTGCCAGCAGCCAAGTCCCGGCCTTCGGGGAGCAGTACTTC.

CDR3 sequence: CASSQTGSPGRGANVLTF. CDR3 DNA: TGCGCCAGCAGCCAGACAGGGTCCCCAGGGCGTGGGGCCAACGTCCTGACTTTC. The V gene is TRBV4-1, the J gene TRBJ2-6; TRBD1 matches 7 bases. The CDR3 is 18 residues long. CDR1 and CDR2 (germline): MGHRA, YSYEKL. Trimming took 3 bases from V and 3 from J; bases not matched to a gene: 11.

To note about this clone: The junction and the germline gene differ at one end; a read error may be behind it. Other DNA sequences in the same sample also yield this CDR3. J is TRBJ2-7 and V is TRBV7-9; D ambiguous. This CDR3 is built from 13 residues. CDR1 and CDR2 (germline): SEHNR, FQNEAQ (reference sequence). The CDR3 coding sequence is TGTTCCAGCAGCTTAGTGGCGGCCTACGAGCAGTACTTC. As protein: CSSSLVAAYEQYF. The complete variable domain, with remaining parts taken from reference TRBV7-9 and TRBJ2-7, reads DTGVSQNPRHKITKRGQNVTFRCDPISEHNRLYWYRQTLGQGPEFLTYFQNEAQLEKSRLLSDRFSAERPKGSFSTLEIQRTEQGDSAMYLCSSSLVAAYEQYFGPGTRLTVT.

The CDR3 DNA sequence: TGCGCCAGCAGTCCTGGGCCGTTCGCGAACACCGGGGAGCTGTTTTTT. Amino acids: CASSPGPFANTGELFF. The chain couples TRBV5-1 to TRBJ2-2; D gene uncertain. Germline assignment: CDR1 SGHRS and CDR2 YFSETQ. The CDR3 length is 16 residues. Trimming pared 5 bases from V and 0 bases from J, leaving 14 bases between.